The 2 T cell receptor beta chains below come from one sample, sequenced in a study of blood T cell repertoires in COVID-19. Data came from immunoSEQ multiplex PCR; TCRdb stores just in-frame clones and leaves some out. This sample carries 200,000 to 250,000 clones, under 90% of them seen once, and the ten largest clones take about 3.6%. Input material: peripheral blood. The receptors derive from a woman aged 80 or older with acute or convalescent COVID-19.

The chain carries TRBV28 and TRBJ1-2; TRBD1 matches 12 bases. The length of the CDR3 is 15 residues. The V gene end was trimmed by 2 bases and the J gene end by 5 bases; junction bases not matched to a gene: 3. The V gene's germline CDR1 is MDHEN and CDR2 SYDVKM. The CDR3 region is CASSLGTGGRYGYTF. CDR3 in DNA: TGTGCCAGCAGTTTAGGGACAGGGGGCCGGTATGGCTACACCTTC.

V usage is TRBV7-9 and J usage is TRBJ1-1; a weak D match, TRBD1 (5 bases). V was shortened by 5 bases and J by 11 bases, with 9 bases between the two germline ends. Germline V CDR1 and CDR2: SEHNR, FQNEAQ (reference sequence). The CDR3 is 10 residues long. The CDR3 DNA reads TGTGCCAGCAGCGATCAGGGCGCTTTCTTT. Translating it yields CASSDQGAFF. Filled out from reference TRBV7-9 and TRBJ1-1, the complete variable domain reads DTGVSQNPRHKITKRGQNVTFRCDPISEHNRLYWYRQTLGQGPEFLTYFQNEAQLEKSRLLSDRFSAERPKGSFSTLEIQRTEQGDSAMYLCASSDQGAFFGQGTRLTVV.